This T cell receptor beta chain was captured in a study of blood T cells in healthy people across ages. Study results and caveats: The long-lived group displayed more naive CD4+ cells, plus higher diversity, than the aged donors did.

The authors ran a second PCR of about 6 to 11 cycles using a sample-barcoded 5' primer and a J-beta primer mix. Tags on each cDNA molecule came from a template-switch adaptor with 12 random nucleotides. TCRdb re-called the 5' RACE reads through MiXCR, storing one row per CDR3 protein. Here the sample spans approximately 400,000 distinct CDR3 sequences, about 49% being singletons. To note about this clonotype: Its antigen is unknown.

Germline V gives CDR1 MDHEN, CDR2 SYDVKM. The CDR3 contains 15 residues. This chain links TRBV28 with TRBJ2-1; D is undetermined. The J call may be faulty, since TRBJ2-7 better matches the DNA end. Sequencing was carried out using blood. The sequence came from a man between 60 and 75 years old in good health. DNA of the CDR3: TGTGCCAGCAGTCAGACCCGGGTCTTCGGCCGGGAGCAGTACTTC. Residues: CASSQTRVFGREQYF.